This T cell receptor beta chain originates from a study of CD8 T cells in Susac syndrome. High-throughput TCR beta sequencing covered peripheral CD8+ and CD4+ T cells. The RNA, 0.5 to 1 ug, was put through reverse transcription using random hexamers. By means of immunoSEQ multiplex PCR, TCR beta CDR3 spanning 54 Vbeta and 13 Jbeta underwent amplification. MiXCR, applied by TCRdb to the immunoSEQ multiplex PCR reads, yields one record per CDR3 protein. The table has 250,000 to 300,000 distinct CDR3 sequences, over 75% seen once. A word on this clonotype: Its target is unknown.

Findings and caveats of the study: The relatively small number of individuals in the TCR sequencing and HLA analysis was acknowledged by the study.

The sequence was obtained from a human donor with multiple sclerosis. The sequencing input was CD8+ T cells from PBMCs.

In DNA, the CDR3 is TGTGCCAGCAGTTACCTTCTAGCCTCTCGGGGGGGCGAGCAGTACTTC. Protein sequence: CASSYLLASRGGEQYF. V is TRBV28 and J is TRBJ2-7, with 8 bases aligning to TRBD2. The CDR3 is 16 residues long. The V and J ends lost 4 bases and 6 bases, in that order; junction bases with no gene match: 14. The V gene's germline CDR1 is MDHEN and CDR2 SYDVKM.